This note documents a single T cell receptor (beta chain) sequence. As yet, its antigen is unknown. This entry belongs to a study of shared clonotypes between healthy human individuals. In the study overall: Each donor's CD8 memory used one plate, CD8 naive two, each CD4 subset three.

This CDR3 contains 14 residues. J was trimmed by 6 bases and V by 5 bases; bases with no gene match: 10. Germline V gene data show CDR1 as MNHEY and CDR2 as SMNVEV (reference sequence). The split of CD4+ cells yielded CD45RA+ naive and CD45RA-negative memory subsets. Deep level was the assay's run setting. Data came from immunoSEQ multiplex PCR; TCRdb stores just in-frame clones and leaves some out. The sample contains roughly 1,500,000 clones, approximately 98.5% of which appear only once. Study outcomes and limitations: Across subsets, estimated richness was generally greater for naive than for memory populations.

The sequenced sample consisted of naive CD4+ T cells sorted from blood. The subset denotes: CD45RA+ positively selected. The sequence derives from a young man in good health. The J gene is TRBJ2-7, the V gene TRBV27, with 7 bases lining up with TRBD1. CDR3 DNA sequence: TGTGCCAGCAGTAAGTTGACAGGGAGTGCCGAGCAGTACTTC. This translates into CASSKLTGSAEQYF.